The sequence of this T cell receptor (beta chain) was determined in a study of blood T cells in healthy people across ages. Each sample had at least 6.5 million PBMCs isolated. As to this clonotype: The antigen is unknown.

The CDR3 totals 12 residues. Trimming pared 7 bases from V and 5 bases from J, leaving 10 bases between. Germline lookup yields CDR1 LGHNT and CDR2 FRNRAP. Study-level points and caveats: PBMCs that were unsorted prevented a conclusive naive versus antigen-experienced comparison. Naive CD4+ cells and diversity were both higher in long-lived donors than in aged donors.

Then a second PCR, running about 6 to 11 cycles, was carried out with a sample-barcoded 5' primer and a J-beta primer mix. Using its own MiXCR run on the 5' RACE reads, TCRdb lists one record per CDR3 protein. Of about 1.8 million distinct CDR3 sequences detected, around half appear once; the ten largest clones hold about 2.1%. Sequenced material: blood. The chain is built from TRBV12-5 and TRBJ2-3; D unresolved. The origin of this receptor is a woman in her thirties or forties in good health. CDR3 in DNA: TGTGCTAGTGAGGGATCTGGAGATACGCAGTATTTT. Translation gives CASEGSGDTQYF.